The 21 T cell receptor beta chains presented below share a single source sample, sequenced in a study of T cells in Graves' hyperthyroidism and ophthalmopathy. The source material, RNA transcripts, was used to amplify TCR beta CDR3 regions. A set of HTBI primers served as the primers for a first-round RT-PCR of the TCR CDR3. Using its own MiXCR run on the multiplex PCR reads, TCRdb lists one record per CDR3 protein. The sample consists of approximately 610,000 distinct CDR3 sequences, over 15% of them appearing once. Sequences were obtained from blood. Receptors were obtained from a young woman with Graves' hyperthyroidism.

This clonotype turned up a few times. At one end the junction does not follow the germline gene, possibly because of a read error. The rearrangement joins TRBV6-2 or TRBV6-3 to TRBJ2-3; possibly TRBD2 for D (6 bases). This CDR3 has 15 amino acids. Germline CDR1 is MNHEY and CDR2 is SVGEGT. CDR3 nucleotide sequence: TGTGCCAGCAGTTACTCTAGCGGACCCACAGATGCGCAGTATTTT. Translation gives CASSYSSGPTDAQYF.

The chain combines TRBV10-2 with TRBJ2-3, with D possibly called TRBD1 or TRBD2 (5 bases each). Germline CDR1 WSHSY, CDR2 SAAADI. V lost 2 bases and J 1 base, leaving 10 bases between the germline ends. The CDR3 runs 15 residues. The CDR3 DNA reads TGCGCCAGCAGTGAGAGGGGAGCGGGCACAGATACGCAGTATTTT. As protein: CASSERGAGTDTQYF.

In its sample, this clonotype was seen a few times. The CDR3 region has the DNA TGTGCCAGCAGCCCTAGACAGGGGCTGAACACCGGGGAGCTGTTTTTT. This codes for CASSPRQGLNTGELFF. The genes are TRBV7-3 and TRBJ2-2, with TRBD1 matching over 8 bases. The trim removed 5 bases at V and 1 base at J, leaving 6 bases unmatched. Germline lookup yields CDR1 SGHTA and CDR2 FQGTGA. The CDR3 runs 16 residues.

This clonotype was detected many times. This chain uses TRBV2 with TRBJ2-7; D is possibly TRBD1 (5 bases). Trimming took 1 base from V and 7 from J, leaving 11 bases between them. Germline values: CDR1 SNHLY, CDR2 FYNNEI. This CDR3 comprises 13 residues. CDR3 DNA sequence: TGTGCCAGCAGTGAAGGCAGGGCTCGGGAGCAGTACTTC. Amino acid sequence: CASSEGRAREQYF.

The V call is TRBV12-3 or TRBV12-4, the J call TRBJ1-2, with 8 bases fitting TRBD1. This CDR3 is 14 amino acids long. V shed 4 bases, J shed 6 bases, and the junction held 7 bases outside the gene matches. Here the CDR3 reads CASSSHPGGHGYTF. Here the CDR3 DNA reads TGTGCCAGCAGTTCCCATCCAGGGGGCCATGGCTACACCTTC.

This sequence joins TRBV9 and TRBJ2-1; no firm D call. This CDR3 has 13 amino acids. The V and J ends lost 0 bases and 5 bases respectively, with 6 bases between them. The germline gives CDR1 SGDLS, CDR2 YYNGEE. CDR3 in DNA: TGTGCCAGCAGCGTAGGGCCCAACAATGAGCAGTTCTTC. Translation gives CASSVGPNNEQFF.

About this clonotype: With a much larger clone just one base away, this may be a read error. The rearrangement links TRBV20-1 to TRBJ2-3; D is perhaps TRBD2 (6 bases). The CDR3 is made up of 14 amino acids. Germline V lookup: CDR1 DFQATT, CDR2 SNEGSKA (reference sequence). The CDR3 loop reads CSATPTSSSETQYF. CDR3 nucleotides: TGCAGTGCTACTCCGACTAGTAGCTCAGAGACGCAGTATTTT.

The chain has TRBV19 and TRBJ2-5; D not certain. Looked up from germline, CDR1 is LNHDA and CDR2 is SQIVND (reference sequence). CDR3 length equals 15 residues. V lost 3 bases to trimming and J lost 4 bases, with 15 bases between them. The CDR3: CASSIPGVSGETQYF. In DNA, the CDR3 is TGTGCCAGTAGTATCCCAGGAGTGTCGGGAGAGACCCAGTACTTC.

This clonotype was seen many times. The chain recombines TRBV20-1 with TRBJ1-1, with D unclear. Germline V CDR1 and CDR2: DFQATT, SNEGSKA (reference sequence). V was shortened by 0 bases and J by 3 bases, with 8 bases between the two germline ends. The CDR3 has 13 residues. CDR3 coding DNA: TGCAGTGCTAGAGAGACGAGCTACACTGAAGCTTTCTTT. Protein product: CSARETSYTEAFF.

This clonotype was observed a few times. The genes are TRBV4-1 and TRBJ1-5; weak D call: TRBD1 (6 bases). Germline values: CDR1 MGHRA, CDR2 YSYEKL. The CDR3 totals 16 residues. The V and J ends lost 0 bases and 6 bases respectively, with 15 bases between them. The CDR3 DNA reads as TGCGCCAGCAGCCAAGACCCAAAAGGGGGTAGTCAGCCCCAGCATTTT. It specifies CASSQDPKGGSQPQHF.

The chain recombines TRBV20-1 with TRBJ2-1; unclear D gene. V shed 3 bases and J shed 9 bases, with 6 bases lying between them. The CDR3 length is 10 residues. CDR1 and CDR2 (germline): DFQATT, SNEGSKA (reference sequence). CDR3 nucleotide sequence: TGCAGTGCTAGCCTGGGTGAGCAGTTCTTC. It translates to CSASLGEQFF.

This clonotype was recorded many times. This chain joins TRBV3-1 and TRBJ2-5; 8 positions agree with TRBD2. V was clipped by 0 bases and J by 3 bases; unmatched bases: 0. Germline V CDR1 and CDR2: LGHDT, YNNKEL (reference sequence). This CDR3 is built from 14 residues. The CDR3 spells CASSQELAEETQYF. The CDR3 DNA reads as TGTGCCAGCAGCCAAGAACTAGCGGAAGAGACCCAGTACTTC.

A remark on this clonotype: With a much larger clone just one base away, this may be a read error. This rearrangement joins TRBV12-3 or TRBV12-4 to TRBJ1-6, with 7 bases identical to TRBD1. The CDR3 is 15 amino acids. The CDR3 spells CPSSQTGVYNSPLHF. The CDR3 DNA reads as TGTCCCAGCAGCCAAACAGGGGTCTATAATTCACCCCTCCACTTT.

The V and J genes are TRBV19 and TRBJ2-3; D not certain. Germline CDR1 reads LNHDA; CDR2 reads SQIVND (reference sequence). Trimming removed 6 bases at V and 1 base at J, with 8 bases between. The CDR3 contains 13 residues. The CDR3 spells CASSWIGTDTQYF. As DNA, the CDR3 is TGTGCCAGTAGCTGGATAGGCACAGATACGCAGTATTTT.

The chain employs TRBV7-2 and TRBJ2-1; TRBD2 agrees at 13 bases. The CDR3 consists of 16 residues. J was trimmed by 6 bases and V by 5 bases; bases with no gene match: 7. Germline V gene data show CDR1 as SGHTA and CDR2 as FQGNSA. CDR3 in amino acids: CASSRPGLAGSNEQFF. Here the CDR3 DNA reads TGTGCCAGCAGCCGCCCGGGACTAGCGGGATCCAATGAGCAGTTCTTC. Combining the CDR3 with reference TRBV7-2 and TRBJ2-1 gives the whole variable domain GAGVSQSPSNKVTEKGKDVELRCDPISGHTALYWYRQSLGQGLEFLIYFQGNSAPDKSGLPSDRFSAERTGGSVSTLTIQRTQQEDSAVYLCASSRPGLAGSNEQFFGPGTRLTVL.

J is TRBJ2-7 and V is TRBV27, with a tentative D call TRBD1 (6 bases). Trimming shortened V by 6 bases and J by 5 bases, and 14 bases separated the two germline ends. Germline values: CDR1 MNHEY, CDR2 SMNVEV (reference sequence). CDR3 length: 13 amino acids. The CDR3 protein is CASSYTGTHEQYF. The CDR3 bases are TGTGCCAGCAGCTACACAGGGACCCACGAGCAGTACTTC.

This clonotype was counted only a few times. The J gene is TRBJ1-3, the V gene TRBV12-3 or TRBV12-4, with 7 bases that match TRBD1. The J segment lost 4 bases and the V segment lost 5 bases, leaving 8 bases of the junction unmatched. The CDR3 is made up of 15 amino acids. The CDR3 region has the DNA TGTGCCAGCAGTGGTACAGGGGTGGGGGGAAACACCATATATTTT. This encodes CASSGTGVGGNTIYF.

In this sample, this clonotype turned up many times. The gene calls are TRBV11-2 and TRBJ2-7; 10 positions match TRBD1. The CDR3 is 16 residues long. V was clipped by 8 bases and J by 2 bases; unmatched bases: 12. CDR1 is SGHAT, CDR2 FQNNGV, per germline. This CDR3 reads CASSVMGQGTAYEQYF. The CDR3 region has the DNA TGTGCCAGCTCCGTTATGGGACAGGGGACGGCCTACGAGCAGTACTTC.

V gene TRBV25-1 combines with J gene TRBJ2-1, with 13 nucleotides matching TRBD2. Germline V gene data show CDR1 as MGHDK and CDR2 as SYGVNS. The CDR3 contains 19 residues. Unmatched junction bases numbered 8, after V lost 3 bases and J lost 0 bases. The CDR3 reads CASSESGTSGTSSYNEQFF. CDR3 DNA: TGTGCCAGCAGTGAGTCCGGGACTAGCGGGACGAGCTCCTACAATGAGCAGTTCTTC.

This clonotype was counted at least ten times. The chain couples TRBV20-1 to TRBJ2-3; D unresolved. The ends were cut back, 6 bases at V and 8 bases at J, with 21 bases in the middle. The CDR3 covers 14 residues. Germline V lookup: CDR1 DFQATT, CDR2 SNEGSKA (reference sequence). CDR3 residues: CSALTSGFRRTQYF. The CDR3 DNA follows: TGCAGTGCCTTGACGTCGGGCTTCAGGCGTACGCAGTATTTT.

This clonotype was detected ten times or more. The chain links TRBV28 to TRBJ2-5, with D perhaps TRBD2 (5 bases). Germline loops: CDR1 MDHEN, CDR2 SYDVKM. The CDR3 has 15 amino acids. The ends were cut back, 4 bases at V and 5 bases at J, with 17 bases in the middle. CDR3 DNA sequence: TGTGCCAGCAGTTCCTCTCTAGCTCGAGGGGAGACCCAGTACTTC. Protein sequence: CASSSSLARGETQYF. The full variable domain, its missing parts supplied by reference TRBV28 and TRBJ2-5, is DVKVTQSSRYLVKRTGEKVFLECVQDMDHENMFWYRQDPGLGLRLIYFSYDVKMKEKGDIPEGYSVSREKKERFSLILESASTNQTSMYLCASSSSLARGETQYFGPGTRLLVL.